This T cell receptor (beta chain) originates from a study of chemoradiotherapy in HPV16-positive cancers. Study observations and caveats: During treatment, candidate HPV-specific clones and E7-related motifs expanded in tumor. HPV-responsive T-cell expansion during chemoradiotherapy was linked to improved recurrence-free survival in HPV16-positive patients.

As concerns this clone: Its antigen remains unknown.

There are 15 residues in the CDR3. Germline CDR1 and CDR2: LNHDA and SQIVND (reference sequence). The V segment lost 6 bases and the J segment 6 bases; nucleotides outside the gene matches: 8. The table came from immunoSEQ multiplex PCR; TCRdb's copy has only in-frame clones and leaves some out. The sample contains approximately 27,000 clones, approximately 80% of which appear only once. Samples were taken several times over chemoradiotherapy. The origin of this receptor is a human donor with HPV-associated anogenital cancer. The V and J genes are TRBV19 and TRBJ2-1, with 10 bases fitting TRBD1. This material consisted of blood, taken from a patient who underwent chemoradiotherapy. This CDR3 is CASRPPGQGVNEQFF. The CDR3 DNA is TGTGCCAGTAGACCCCCTGGACAGGGGGTCAATGAGCAGTTCTTC.